A single sample gave rise to the 13 T cell receptor beta chains below, sequenced in a study of T-cell reconstitution after alpha-beta-depleted transplantation in children (dated by TCRdb to 2016 to 2017). The receptor library was made with PCR. Sequencing instrument: Illumina HiSeq 2500. Molecular barcoding was employed in the preparation of TCR libraries, with unique molecular identifiers being used to normalize TCRbeta repertoire quantification. The public reads were reanalyzed by TCRdb: fastp trimming at Q25, MiXCR alignment, in-frame beta chains only. Every CDR3 protein is listed once, alongside the most common genes and DNA of its rows. Within this sample are roughly 670,000 distinct CDR3 sequences, with 10% to 15% of them counted one time only. Of the sample, roughly 0.77% is held by the ten largest clones. What this sample's treatment or condition label stands for: allogeneic hematopoietic cell transplantation with graft depleted of TCRalphabeta T cells and CD19 B cells.

The specimen comprised PBMCs, sampled before TCRalphabeta/CD19-depleted stem cell transplant. All receptors derive from a girl aged 2 to 9 with congenital amegakaryocytic thrombocytopenia, due to receive a stem cell transplant.

V gene TRBV6-5 combines with J gene TRBJ2-7, with 8 bases lining up with TRBD2. The CDR3 totals 16 residues. V trimming: 3 bases; J trimming: 1 base; junction bases outside the gene matches: 8. Germline CDR1 is MNHEY and CDR2 is SVGAGI. Here the CDR3 DNA reads TGTGCCAGCAGTTATAGTACTAGCGGTTCATCCTACGAGCAGTACTTC. Its translation: CASSYSTSGSSYEQYF.

The J gene is TRBJ2-2, the V gene TRBV7-8, with a tentative D call TRBD2 (5 bases). The germline V gene encodes CDR1 SGHVS and CDR2 FQNEAQ. V was shortened by 6 bases and J by 2 bases, with 13 bases between the two germline ends. This CDR3 region has 15 residues. CDR3 protein: CASSRTLINTGELFF. In DNA, the CDR3 is TGTGCCAGCAGTAGGACTCTTATTAACACCGGGGAGCTGTTTTTT.

This clonotype was seen repeatedly, ten times or more. The V call is TRBV20-1, the J call TRBJ2-1, with TRBD2 as a possible D gene (6 bases). This CDR3 spans 15 amino acids. The ends were cut back, 1 base at V and 2 bases at J, with 12 bases in the middle. Germline lookup yields CDR1 DFQATT and CDR2 SNEGSKA (reference sequence). The CDR3 reads CSARVFAGPYNEQFF. CDR3 in DNA: TGCAGTGCTAGAGTTTTTGCGGGACCCTACAATGAGCAGTTCTTC.

A few counts support this clonotype. The chain links TRBV5-1 to TRBJ1-6; D is perhaps TRBD1 (6 bases). V was trimmed by 1 base and J by 6 bases, leaving 14 bases between them. Looked up from germline, CDR1 is SGHRS and CDR2 is YFSETQ. The CDR3 contains 16 residues. The CDR3 sequence is CASSLLGGPANSPLHF. CDR3 nucleotides: TGCGCCAGCAGCTTGCTAGGGGGACCGGCTAATTCACCCCTCCACTTT.

The sample holds many counts of this clonotype. The chain employs TRBV18 and TRBJ1-1, with unresolved D. This CDR3 is 12 amino acids long. V was clipped by 6 bases and J by 7 bases, with 12 bases between them. Germline V gives CDR1 KGHSH, CDR2 LQKENI. The CDR3 protein is CASSQRGDEAFF. CDR3 bases: TGTGCCAGCTCCCAGCGGGGAGATGAAGCTTTCTTT.

The rearrangement uses TRBV5-1 and TRBJ1-3, with D uncertain. Per germline, CDR1 SGHRS and CDR2 YFSETQ. The CDR3 contains 14 residues. Between the trimmed V and J ends, which lost 4 bases and 2 bases, there was a span of 10 bases. DNA for the CDR3: TGCGCCAGCAGCCCCTCGGAGGCTGGAAACACCATATATTTT. Its protein is CASSPSEAGNTIYF.

The table lists this clonotype with many counts. This chain joins TRBV20-1 and TRBJ2-7; maybe TRBD1 (6 bases). Looked up from germline, CDR1 is DFQATT and CDR2 is SNEGSKA (reference sequence). This CDR3 comprises 13 residues. V lost 5 bases, J lost 7 bases, and 18 bases lay in between. The CDR3 nucleotides are TGCAGTGCTCTATATTACAGGGAAACGGAGCAGTACTTC. Translating it yields CSALYYRETEQYF.

This clonotype was seen ten or more times. The chain recombines TRBV5-1 with TRBJ2-3; D is uncertain. Germline V lookup: CDR1 SGHRS, CDR2 YFSETQ. Trimming took off 5 bases at V and 6 bases at J, with 16 bases between the two ends. The CDR3 covers 14 residues. CDR3: CASRLRTTADTQYF. CDR3 in DNA: TGCGCCAGCAGACTCCGGACCACGGCGGATACGCAGTATTTT. Together with reference TRBV5-1 and TRBJ2-3, the CDR3 gives the full variable domain: KAGVTQTPRYLIKTRGQQVTLSCSPISGHRSVSWYQQTPGQGLQFLFEYFSETQRNKGNFPGRFSGRQFSNSRSEMNVSTLELGDSALYLCASRLRTTADTQYFGPGTRLTVL.

This rearrangement joins TRBV18 to TRBJ1-1, with D possibly TRBD1 on 5 matching bases. Germline values: CDR1 KGHSH, CDR2 LQKENI. Trimming cost V 4 bases and J 6 bases, with 21 bases left between them. This CDR3 is built from 16 residues. CDR3 nucleotide sequence: TGTGCCAGCTCACTCGCTCGTCCCGGCGGGGCCGCTGAAGCTTTCTTT. As protein: CASSLARPGGAAEAFF. Looking up the rest from reference TRBV18 and TRBJ1-1 gives the full variable domain: NAGVMQNPRHLVRRRGQEARLRCSPMKGHSHVYWYRQLPEEGLKFMVYLQKENIIDESGMPKERFSAEFPKEGPSILRIQQVVRGDSAAYFCASSLARPGGAAEAFFGQGTRLTVV.

This clonotype was recorded a few times. The chain is built from TRBV7-9 and TRBJ2-1; D remains unclear. V lost 2 bases and J lost 8, with 10 bases in between. Germline V gene sequence: CDR1 SEHNR, CDR2 FQNEAQ (reference sequence). CDR3 size: 13 residues. CDR3 nucleotide sequence: TGTGCCAGCAGCTTAACGCCCGGAGATGAGCAGTTCTTC. Translation: CASSLTPGDEQFF.

This clonotype was observed many times. The rearrangement uses TRBV20-1 and TRBJ2-7; TRBD2 agrees at 8 bases. The CDR3 is made up of 13 amino acids. Germline values: CDR1 DFQATT, CDR2 SNEGSKA (reference sequence). Germline trimming cut 3 bases from V and 5 bases from J; bases unmatched to any gene: 6. CDR3 amino acids: CSASQTSVHEQYF. As DNA, the CDR3 is TGCAGTGCTAGTCAGACTAGCGTCCACGAGCAGTACTTC.

The sample holds many counts of this clonotype. V usage is TRBV11-1 and J usage is TRBJ1-6, with D perhaps TRBD1 (5 bases). This CDR3 has 17 residues. Per germline, CDR1 SGHAT and CDR2 FQDESV (reference sequence). The V gene lost 5 bases and the J gene lost 8 bases, with 22 bases spanning the gap. This chain's CDR3 is CASSTRGPYLGDSPLHF. The CDR3 DNA follows: TGTGCCAGCAGCACTCGGGGACCCTACCTTGGGGATTCACCCCTCCACTTT. Based on the CDR3 plus reference TRBV11-1 and TRBJ1-6, the full variable domain is EAEVAQSPRYKITEKSQAVAFWCDPISGHATLYWYRQILGQGPELLVQFQDESVVDDSQLPKDRFSAERLKGVDSTLKIQPAELGDSAMYLCASSTRGPYLGDSPLHFGNGTRLTVT.

This clonotype appeared many times. The chain joins TRBV20-1 to TRBJ1-1; D remains unclear. Germline V gene sequence: CDR1 DFQATT, CDR2 SNEGSKA (reference sequence). Trimming removed 6 bases at V and 1 base at J, with 12 bases between. This CDR3 has 13 amino acids. The CDR3 nucleotides are TGCAGTGCCCGGTCGACCCGGAACACTGAAGCTTTCTTT. As protein: CSARSTRNTEAFF.